This TCR beta chain is from a study of beta chain features in type 1 diabetes. Study findings and constraints: Among all four CD4+ subsets, Type 1 diabetes patients had TCRB CDR3s that were moderately but significantly shorter. In these data, an HLA type influence on TCRB rearrangement remained unresolved.

Germline V gives CDR1 LNHNV, CDR2 YYDKDF (reference sequence). The V and J ends lost 0 bases and 8 bases respectively, with 13 bases between them. The CDR3 is 14 residues long. Sequencing targeted expressed TCRB transcripts, as all isolated RNA had been reverse transcribed. This table comes from immunoSEQ multiplex PCR, and its TCRdb copy is limited to in-frame clones, with some not included. In the table there are hundreds of thousands of clones, roughly a sixth of which are singletons. With respect to this clone: Its antigen is not known.

Sequencing was performed on naive CD4+ T cells from blood. This chain uses TRBV15 with TRBJ1-2, with no clear D. The receptor was derived from a man aged 18 to 29 in good health. CDR3 in amino acids: CATSREGPLGGYTF. As DNA, the CDR3 is TGTGCCACCAGCAGAGAGGGCCCGCTGGGCGGCTACACCTTC.